These 6 T cell receptor beta chains share one sample of origin, sequenced in a study of regulatory T cells in long-lasting Graves disease. The TCR beta library used iRepertoire HTBI primers with Arm-PCR amplification of CDR3. MiXCR was run by TCRdb on the multiplex PCR reads, yielding one entry per CDR3 protein. The sample gives fewer than 350,000 distinct CDR3 sequences, about a sixth of which show up once; about 40% is in the top ten. Time point here: newly diagnosed GD, antithyroid drugs for less than 3 months. Extracted PBMC RNA gave rise to the TCR library. Sequenced here: peripheral blood mononuclear cells (PBMCs), sampled at new diagnosis, from a patient treated with antithyroid drugs. The receptors shown here come from a female donor with Graves disease.

This clonotype was seen at least ten times. This sequence joins TRBV3-1 and TRBJ2-1; 8 bases are shared with TRBD2. Looked up from germline, CDR1 is LGHDT and CDR2 is YNNKEL (reference sequence). The CDR3 length is 20 residues. With V trimmed by 4 bases and J by 4 bases, 21 bases remained unmatched. The CDR3 region is CASSLRPTSGDGEKYNEQFF. DNA of the CDR3: TGTGCCAGCAGCCTTCGCCCCACTAGCGGCGATGGGGAGAAGTACAATGAGCAGTTCTTC.

Remarks on this clonotype: A read error is the likely source, as a far larger clone sits one nucleotide away. The chain combines TRBV7-2 with TRBJ2-1, with 16 bases aligning to TRBD2. The CDR3 is made up of 18 amino acids. The V gene's germline CDR1 is SGHTA and CDR2 FQGNSA. CDR3 region: CASSAAGTSGRAYNGQFF. The DNA for the CDR3 is TGTGCCAGCAGCGCCGCCGGGACTAGCGGGAGGGCCTACAATGGGCAGTTCTTC.

This clonotype was observed many times. The V gene is TRBV28, the J gene TRBJ2-3; D might be TRBD2 (5 bases). The V end lost 3 bases, the J end lost 4 bases, and 11 bases lay between the germline ends. The CDR3 sequence is 14 residues long. Germline V lookup: CDR1 MDHEN, CDR2 SYDVKM. Written as DNA, the CDR3 is TGTGCCAGCAGTTTTACCGGGAAAGCAGATACGCAGTATTTT. Translating it yields CASSFTGKADTQYF. The whole variable domain, filled in from reference TRBV28 and TRBJ2-3, reads DVKVTQSSRYLVKRTGEKVFLECVQDMDHENMFWYRQDPGLGLRLIYFSYDVKMKEKGDIPEGYSVSREKKERFSLILESASTNQTSMYLCASSFTGKADTQYFGPGTRLTVL.

This clonotype was observed a handful of times. The chain links TRBV20-1 to TRBJ1-1; no firm D call. V was clipped by 0 bases and J by 2 bases, with 19 bases between them. CDR3 length: 17 residues. Germline V lookup: CDR1 DFQATT, CDR2 SNEGSKA (reference sequence). In DNA form, the CDR3 reads TGCAGTGCTAGAGATTTTTTAGGTAGGGCGGGTAACACTGAAGCTTTCTTT. Its protein is CSARDFLGRAGNTEAFF.

J is TRBJ2-5 and V is TRBV7-8, with D unresolved. The CDR3 is 15 residues long. Trimming removed 4 bases at V and 5 bases at J, with 17 bases between. Germline V gene sequence: CDR1 SGHVS, CDR2 FQNEAQ. CDR3 sequence reads: CASSSPTLGMETQYF. The CDR3, as DNA: TGTGCCAGCAGCTCCCCGACTTTAGGAATGGAGACCCAGTACTTC.

Regarding this clonotype: A read error likely explains this, since a far larger clone differs by one base. The chain is built from TRBV9 and TRBJ1-6; 8 bases agree with TRBD1. This CDR3 region has 13 residues. V shed 2 bases and J 10 bases; nucleotides not matched to a gene: 2. In germline, CDR1 is SGDLS, CDR2 YYNGEE. This CDR3 is CASSVDRVSPLHF. The CDR3 DNA reads as TGTGCCAGCAGCGTGGACAGGGTATCACCCCTCCACTTT.